These T cell receptor beta chains were read from a single sample in a study of identical twins. TCRdb re-derived calls from the 5' RACE reads in MiXCR, one entry per CDR3 protein. Of roughly 480,000 distinct CDR3 sequences listed, approximately 24% are singletons. These same records also appear under a second study, on T cells expressing NK-cell markers.

What was sequenced was CD4+ T cells sorted from blood. The receptor source for this set is a young woman in good health. Each CDR3 is given with its conserved first and last residue. A D gene is named only where the DNA matches it firmly. Only part of the rows carry a size: once, few, many, or a class if the clone is expanded.

D gene	V gene	clone size	J gene	CDR3 DNA	CDR3 protein
.	TRBV6-5	many	TRBJ1-1	TGTGCCAGCAGTTACTCAGGATGGGGGGGCTCGGCTTTCTTT	CASSYSGWGGSAFF
.	TRBV20-1	few	TRBJ1-6	TGCAGTGCTAGAGAGGGCTGGGGCAGAGGAAATTCACCCCTCCACTTT	CSAREGWGRGNSPLHF
.	TRBV11-2	.	TRBJ2-2	TGTGCCAGCAGCTTATCGCCTAGAAGGGAGCTGTTTTTT	CASSLSPRRELFF
.	TRBV20-1	.	TRBJ1-1	TGCAGTGCGGCAGTGAACACTGAAGCTTTCTTT	CSAAVNTEAFF
TRBD1	TRBV7-2	.	TRBJ2-7	TGTGCCAGCAGCTTACTTGGACAGGCCTACGAGCAGTACTTC	CASSLLGQAYEQYF
TRBD1	TRBV20-1	many	TRBJ2-3	TGCAGTGCCGATGGGACAGGGCGCACAGATACGCAGTATTTT	CSADGTGRTDTQYF
.	TRBV24-1	.	TRBJ2-2	TGTGCCACCAGTGAGGGGGCAAACATCGGGGAGCTGTTTTTT	CATSEGANIGELFF
.	TRBV7-9	.	TRBJ2-3	TGTGCCAGCAGCTTAGGGCGGGGAGACAACACAGATACGCAGTATTTT	CASSLGRGDNTDTQYF
TRBD1	TRBV5-1	.	TRBJ2-5	TGCGCCAGCAGCCCAGGGACAGGGATGGAGACCCAGTACTTC	CASSPGTGMETQYF
.	TRBV5-1	many	TRBJ2-1	TGCGCCAGCAGCTCGTCGACCGTGGGGAATGAGCAGTTCTTC	CASSSSTVGNEQFF
TRBD2	TRBV29-1	few	TRBJ2-3	TGCAGCGTTCCCCTAGCGGGAGGTATGCATACGCAGTATTTT	CSVPLAGGMHTQYF
.	TRBV2	.	TRBJ2-6	TGTGCCAGCAGAACAGGCGCCCTTTGGGATGGGGCCAACGTCCTGACTTTC	CASRTGALWDGANVLTF
.	TRBV10-3	.	TRBJ2-1	TGTGCCTCCGCTGCCGGGTACGGTGAGCAGTTCTTC	CASAAGYGEQFF
.	TRBV7-2	.	TRBJ1-3	TGTGCCAGCAGACCCCAGTATTTCTCTGGAAACACCATATATTTT	CASRPQYFSGNTIYF
.	TRBV29-1	.	TRBJ1-2	TGCAGCGTTGAGGGGGCGGAGGGCTACACCTTC	CSVEGAEGYTF
TRBD2	TRBV4-1	.	TRBJ2-5	TGCGCCAGCAGCCAAGGGGAGACTAGCGGGGCAACTCATCAAGAGACCCAGTACTTC	CASSQGETSGATHQETQYF
.	TRBV15	.	TRBJ1-5	TGTGCCACCAGCAGAGATTATCAGGAGCCCCAGCATTTT	CATSRDYQEPQHF
TRBD2	TRBV5-1	.	TRBJ2-2	TGCGCCAGCAGCTTGGTGATAGCGGGATACACCGGGGAGCTGTTTTTT	CASSLVIAGYTGELFF
.	TRBV7-9	few	TRBJ1-1	TGTGCCAGCAGCTTACCACGGACCCTGGGCACTGAAGCTTTCTTT	CASSLPRTLGTEAFF
.	TRBV20-1	few	TRBJ2-2	TGCAGTGCACCGACTAGGACCGGACGAGACACCGGGGAGCTGTTTTTT	CSAPTRTGRDTGELFF
TRBD2	TRBV20-1	few	TRBJ2-2	TGCAGTGCTAGACTAGCGGGACTCGGGGAGCTGTTTTTT	CSARLAGLGELFF
.	TRBV24-1	.	TRBJ2-1	TGTGCCACCAGTGACTCGGGGCCCGCCGTGGATGAGCAGTTCTTC	CATSDSGPAVDEQFF
.	TRBV27	few	TRBJ2-7	TGTGCCAGCAGTCATCGGGGAGTCGACGAGCAGTACTTC	CASSHRGVDEQYF
TRBD2	TRBV9	.	TRBJ2-3	TGTGCCAGCAGCGTTAGCGGGGGGGCCCAAGATACGCAGTATTTT	CASSVSGGAQDTQYF
TRBD2	TRBV5-1	.	TRBJ2-5	TGCGCCAGCAAACCGGGAGGACCTCAAGAGACCCAGTACTTC	CASKPGGPQETQYF
TRBD1	TRBV24-1	.	TRBJ2-5	TGTGCCACCAGTGATGCCACAGGGGGCAAAGAGACCCAGTACTTC	CATSDATGGKETQYF
TRBD1	TRBV20-1	.	TRBJ2-7	TGCAGTGCTAGTGATACCGGGACAGGGCTACCGGAGCAGTACTTC	CSASDTGTGLPEQYF
.	TRBV13	.	TRBJ1-2	TGTGCCAGCCGCAGAGGCAGCGACTATGGCTACACCTTC	CASRRGSDYGYTF
.	TRBV6-5	few	TRBJ1-1	TGTGCCAGCAGTTACTCTATGGCCACCTTGAGCACTGAAGCTTTCTTT	CASSYSMATLSTEAFF
.	TRBV12-3/TRBV12-4	many	TRBJ2-5	TGTGCCAGCAGTGTAAATGAAGAGACCCAGTACTTC	CASSVNEETQYF
.	TRBV9	.	TRBJ2-3	TGTGCCAGCAGCGTAAGGGCAGCGGGCGGCACAGATACGCAGTATTTT	CASSVRAAGGTDTQYF
TRBD2	TRBV20-1	few	TRBJ2-7	TGCAGTGCCACCCTGGCGGGAGGACCCTACGAGCAGTACTTC	CSATLAGGPYEQYF
.	TRBV20-1	few	TRBJ2-1	TGCAGTGCTAGAGATGTTAGGGGCTCCTACAATGAGCAGTTCTTC	CSARDVRGSYNEQFF
.	TRBV5-1	.	TRBJ2-7	TGCGCCAGCAGCCAGAGTCCATCTGATGGCTACGAGCAGTACTTC	CASSQSPSDGYEQYF
TRBD1	TRBV12-3/TRBV12-4	.	TRBJ1-2	TGTGCCAGCAGAGAGACAGGGTTTAACTATGGCTACACCTTC	CASRETGFNYGYTF
.	TRBV6-2/TRBV6-3	.	TRBJ2-3	TGTGCCAGCAGTTACAAGGGACGGACAGATACGCAGTATTTT	CASSYKGRTDTQYF
.	TRBV12-3/TRBV12-4	.	TRBJ1-2	TGTGCCAGCAGCCGCCGAGGACAGTCTAACTATGGCTACACCTTC	CASSRRGQSNYGYTF
.	TRBV10-2	.	TRBJ1-1	TGCGCCAGCAGCCTCGGGGGGGCGGAAGTTGTAACTTTCTTT	CASSLGGAEVVTFF
.	TRBV10-3	.	TRBJ1-5	TGTGCCATCAGGGACAGCCTCAATCAGCCCCAGCATTTT	CAIRDSLNQPQHF
TRBD2	TRBV11-2	many	TRBJ2-3	TGTGCCAGCAGGGAGCGGGAGGCGGGCACAGATACGCAGTATTTT	CASREREAGTDTQYF